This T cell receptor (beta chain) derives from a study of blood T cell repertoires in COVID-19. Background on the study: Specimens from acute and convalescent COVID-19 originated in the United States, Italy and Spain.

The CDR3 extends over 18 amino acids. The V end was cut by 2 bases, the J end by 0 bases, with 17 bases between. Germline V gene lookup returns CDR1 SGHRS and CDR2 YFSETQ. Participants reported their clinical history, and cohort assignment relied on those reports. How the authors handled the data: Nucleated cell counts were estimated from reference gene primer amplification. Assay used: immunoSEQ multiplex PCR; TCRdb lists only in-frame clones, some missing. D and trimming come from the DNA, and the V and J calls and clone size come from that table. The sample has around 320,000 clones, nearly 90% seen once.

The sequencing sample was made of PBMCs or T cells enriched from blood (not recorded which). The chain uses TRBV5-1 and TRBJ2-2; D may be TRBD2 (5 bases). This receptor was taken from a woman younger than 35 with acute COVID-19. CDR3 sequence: CASSFSGINDANTGELFF. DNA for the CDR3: TGCGCCAGCAGCTTCTCCGGGATAAACGACGCGAACACCGGGGAGCTGTTTTTT.